One sample yielded the 32 T cell receptor beta chains listed below, sequenced in a study of Ad26.COV2.S vaccination and SARS-CoV-2 variants. Clones were read by immunoSEQ multiplex PCR, and TCRdb kept only the in-frame ones, dropping some. This table holds about 350,000 clones, approximately 90% found once. The sequencing here drew on peripheral blood, taken after recovery from COVID-19. The receptor source for this set is a human donor who had recovered from COVID-19.

The chain couples TRBV25-1 to TRBJ2-7; tentative D call: TRBD1 (5 bases). Germline values: CDR1 MGHDK, CDR2 SYGVNS. Trimming removed 2 bases at V and 6 bases at J, with 8 bases between. There are 12 residues in the CDR3. In DNA, the CDR3 is TGTGCCAGCAGTGAACTCAGGGCCGAGCAGTACTTC. This encodes CASSELRAEQYF.

The table lists this clone with a count of one. This sequence joins TRBV24-1 and TRBJ1-4; D not certain. The germline V gene encodes CDR1 KGHDR and CDR2 SFDVKD. This CDR3 has 16 amino acids. V was trimmed by 4 bases and J by 2 bases, leaving 13 bases between them. The CDR3 region has the DNA TGTGCCACCAGTGAGGCCGCACATGGCACTAATGAAAAACTGTTTTTT. As protein: CATSEAAHGTNEKLFF.

The CDR3 reads CASSPTAEVYAFF. CDR3 DNA: TGTGCCAGCTCACCAACGGCCGAGGTTTATGCTTTCTTT. V is TRBV18 and J is TRBJ1-1; D is undetermined. The CDR3 has 13 residues. The V end lost 2 bases, the J end lost 11 bases, and 15 bases lay between the germline ends. From germline, CDR1 is KGHSH and CDR2 LQKENI. The complete variable domain, with remaining parts taken from reference TRBV18 and TRBJ1-1, reads NAGVMQNPRHLVRRRGQEARLRCSPMKGHSHVYWYRQLPEEGLKFMVYLQKENIIDESGMPKERFSAEFPKEGPSILRIQQVVRGDSAAYFCASSPTAEVYAFFGQGTRLTVV.

V gene TRBV7-2 combines with J gene TRBJ2-3; 16 bases agree with TRBD2. Per germline, CDR1 SGHTA and CDR2 FQGNSA. V was clipped by 2 bases and J by 2 bases; unmatched bases: 7. The CDR3 contains 19 residues. CDR3 sequence: CASSLSGLAGGLLTDTQYF. The CDR3 DNA is TGTGCCAGCAGCTTATCGGGACTAGCGGGGGGGCTACTCACAGATACGCAGTATTTT.

J is TRBJ1-3 and V is TRBV5-8; D gene ambiguous. Trimming shortened V by 4 bases and J by 3 bases, and 14 bases separated the two germline ends. Germline assignment: CDR1 SGHTS and CDR2 YDEGEE. This CDR3 is built from 15 residues. As DNA, the CDR3 is TGTGCCAGCAGCGCCGAAATCCTTGGTGGAAACACCATATATTTT. This codes for CASSAEILGGNTIYF.

This chain uses TRBV19 with TRBJ2-3; 8 bases agree with TRBD1. Germline V gives CDR1 LNHDA, CDR2 SQIVND (reference sequence). J lost 5 bases, V lost 6 bases, and 10 bases had no gene match. The CDR3 totals 15 residues. The CDR3 region is CASSARGRKEDTQYF. The CDR3 nucleotides are TGTGCCAGTAGCGCCAGGGGGCGGAAGGAAGATACGCAGTATTTT.

The genes are TRBV11-2 and TRBJ1-4; 9 bases map to TRBD1. The J segment lost 5 bases and the V segment lost 5 bases, leaving 6 bases of the junction unmatched. The germline V gene encodes CDR1 SGHAT and CDR2 FQNNGV. The CDR3 totals 15 residues. The CDR3 DNA reads as TGTGCCAGCAGCCTTAGACAGGGGGGGAATGAAAAACTGTTTTTT. Translating gives CASSLRQGGNEKLFF.

The rearrangement uses TRBV2 and TRBJ1-5; 7 bases fit TRBD1. CDR3 length: 15 amino acids. CDR1 SNHLY and CDR2 FYNNEI come from the germline V gene. Trimming cost V 4 bases and J 6 bases; bases outside gene matches: 9. The CDR3 here is CASSGLLGGSQPQHF. CDR3 DNA: TGTGCCAGCAGTGGCTTACTAGGGGGCTCTCAGCCCCAGCATTTT.

The chain is built from TRBV23-1 and TRBJ2-2, with 12 bases aligning to TRBD1. TRBV23-1 is identified as an open reading frame with a role that is uncertain. V was clipped by 4 bases and J by 1 base; unmatched bases: 7. CDR3 length equals 18 residues. The CDR3 reads CASSLTRDRGQNTGELFF. As DNA, the CDR3 is TGCGCCAGCAGTCTGACCCGGGACAGGGGGCAGAACACCGGGGAGCTGTTTTTT.

The genes are TRBV27 and TRBJ1-1; 8 bases align to TRBD1. Unmatched junction bases numbered 11, after V lost 7 bases and J lost 7 bases. CDR1 and CDR2 (germline): MNHEY, SMNVEV (reference sequence). The CDR3 has 14 residues. The CDR3 DNA follows: TGTGCCAGCATACCAGGGGGCGGGTTCCGTGAAGCTTTCTTT. Translation: CASIPGGGFREAFF.

This clone was recorded once. The CDR3 loop reads CASSLLGNEQFF. The DNA of the CDR3 is TGCGCCAGCAGTCTCCTCGGCAATGAGCAGTTCTTC. This chain connects TRBV10-2 to TRBJ2-1; D not resolved. Germline CDR1 reads WSHSY; CDR2 reads SAAADI. The V and J ends lost 5 bases and 6 bases respectively, with 8 bases between them. This CDR3 region has 12 residues.

The V gene is TRBV19, the J gene TRBJ1-2; 7 bases align to TRBD1. V gave up 7 bases and J gave up 3 bases; unmatched junction bases: 5. Germline assignment: CDR1 LNHDA and CDR2 SQIVND (reference sequence). The CDR3 consists of 13 residues. The CDR3 protein is CASNPDRHYGYTF. In DNA, the CDR3 is TGTGCCAGTAACCCGGACAGGCACTATGGCTACACCTTC.

This chain uses TRBV5-1 with TRBJ2-7; no clear D. V lost 0 bases to trimming and J lost 2 bases, with 6 bases between them. This CDR3 spans 13 amino acids. CDR1 is SGHRS and CDR2 is YFSETQ in the germline V gene. DNA for the CDR3: TGCGCCAGCAGCTTGGCGCCCCCCTACGAGCAGTACTTC. This translates into CASSLAPPYEQYF.

V gene TRBV6-5 combines with J gene TRBJ2-7; D is unresolved. The CDR3 spans 15 residues. The V and J ends lost 0 bases and 2 bases respectively, with 11 bases between them. Germline V lookup: CDR1 MNHEY, CDR2 SVGAGI. The CDR3 DNA sequence: TGTGCCAGCAGTTACTCCCCGCAGGAGACCTACGAGCAGTACTTC. Protein sequence: CASSYSPQETYEQYF.

This chain uses TRBV5-4 with TRBJ1-3; 7 bases match TRBD1. Germline assignment: CDR1 SGHNT and CDR2 YYREEE (reference sequence). This CDR3 is built from 15 residues. J lost 2 bases, V lost 0 bases, and 2 bases had no gene match. CDR3 bases: TGTGCCAGCAGCTTGGAGGGGGCAGCTGGAAACACCATATATTTT. It yields the protein CASSLEGAAGNTIYF.

This clone appeared a few times. This chain uses TRBV12-5 with TRBJ2-1; possible D gene TRBD2, 6 bases. The CDR3 has 17 residues. Germline V gene lookup returns CDR1 LGHNT and CDR2 FRNRAP. The germline V and J ends were trimmed by 0 bases and 2 bases, with 14 bases remaining between them. The CDR3 region has the DNA TGTGCTAGTGGTTTGGTGGGGCGGGGTTCTACCTACAATGAGCAGTTCTTC. Its translation is CASGLVGRGSTYNEQFF.

The chain couples TRBV4-1 to TRBJ2-2; D perhaps matches TRBD1 (6 bases). CDR3 size: 15 residues. Germline V gene lookup returns CDR1 MGHRA and CDR2 YSYEKL. Trimming left V 4 bases short and J 4 bases short, with 13 bases between. This chain's CDR3 is CASSRQASGTGELFF. DNA for the CDR3: TGCGCCAGCAGCCGACAGGCCTCCGGCACCGGGGAGCTGTTTTTT.

The chain uses TRBV3-1 (or the pseudogene TRBV3-2) and TRBJ2-2; TRBD1 matches 8 bases. The CDR3 loop spans 16 amino acids. Germline lookup yields CDR1 LGHDT and CDR2 YNNKEL (reference sequence). J was trimmed by 0 bases and V by 5 bases; bases with no gene match: 5. CDR3 region: CASSTGQGPNTGELFF. CDR3 nucleotides: TGTGCCAGCAGCACAGGACAGGGTCCGAACACCGGGGAGCTGTTTTTT.

As regards this clone: The identical CDR3 is also encoded by other nucleotide sequences in the sample. The chain combines TRBV10-2 with TRBJ1-2, with TRBD1 matching 9 bases. V shed 3 bases, J shed 4 bases, and the junction held 0 bases outside the gene matches. Germline lookup yields CDR1 WSHSY and CDR2 SAAADI. This CDR3 comprises 13 residues. CDR3 sequence: CASSEQGAYGYTF. The CDR3, as DNA: TGCGCCAGCAGTGAACAGGGGGCCTATGGCTACACCTTC.

Comments on this clone: At one end the junction does not follow the germline gene, possibly because of a read error. The rearrangement links TRBV6-5 to TRBJ1-1; tentatively, D is TRBD1 (6 bases). The V gene's germline CDR1 is MNHEY and CDR2 SVGAGI. The CDR3 extends over 13 amino acids. The CDR3 spells CASTYRANTEAFF. The CDR3 DNA follows: TGTGCCAGCACTTACAGGGCGAACACTGAAGCTTTCTTT.

The table lists this clone with a few counts. V and J are TRBV5-1 and TRBJ1-2; 9 bases fit TRBD1. J was trimmed by 3 bases and V by 3 bases; bases with no gene match: 6. CDR1 is SGHRS and CDR2 is YFSETQ in the germline V gene. The CDR3 is 15 amino acids. The CDR3 protein is CASSSTGGWYYGYTF. CDR3 DNA sequence: TGCGCCAGCAGCTCTACAGGGGGCTGGTACTATGGCTACACCTTC.

This chain connects TRBV2 to TRBJ1-4; no definite D call. This CDR3 region has 12 residues. CDR1 and CDR2 (germline): SNHLY, FYNNEI. With 11 bases removed from V and 5 bases from J, the gap between germline ends came to 12 bases. The CDR3 region has the DNA TGTGCCTGCCGGTGGGTGAATGAAAAACTGTTTTTT. This codes for CACRWVNEKLFF.

This chain uses TRBV2 with TRBJ2-5; TRBD2 aligns across 7 bases. This CDR3 region has 16 residues. From germline, CDR1 is SNHLY and CDR2 FYNNEI. V gave up 4 bases and J gave up 7 bases; unmatched junction bases: 15. This CDR3 reads CASSGEGSGPKRTQYF. The CDR3 nucleotides read TGTGCCAGCAGTGGGGAGGGTAGCGGACCCAAGAGGACCCAGTACTTC.

DNA for the CDR3: TGTGCCAGCAGCATTGGACAGGGCATCTACAATGAGCAGTTCTTC. It specifies CASSIGQGIYNEQFF. The chain joins TRBV5-5 to TRBJ2-1; 8 bases fit TRBD1. The CDR3 loop spans 15 amino acids. In germline, CDR1 is SGHKS, CDR2 YYEKEE (reference sequence). With V trimmed by 4 bases and J by 3 bases, 6 bases remained unmatched. Looking up the rest from reference TRBV5-5 and TRBJ2-1 gives the full variable domain: DAGVTQSPTHLIKTRGQQVTLRCSPISGHKSVSWYQQVLGQGPQFIFQYYEKEERGRGNFPDRFSARQFPNYSSELNVNALLLGDSALYLCASSIGQGIYNEQFFGPGTRLTVL.

This rearrangement joins TRBV27 to TRBJ1-2; the D gene is possibly TRBD1 (6 bases). The CDR3 runs 14 residues. The germline gives CDR1 MNHEY, CDR2 SMNVEV (reference sequence). Trimming stripped 3 bases from V and 8 bases from J, with 16 bases between. The CDR3 DNA reads as TGTGCCAGCAGTTTTCTCACAGGGACGGGCGGCTACACCTTC. Protein product: CASSFLTGTGGYTF.

The V call is TRBV2, the J call TRBJ1-5, with TRBD1 matching 9 bases. CDR1 and CDR2 (germline): SNHLY, FYNNEI. Trimming cost V 8 bases and J 6 bases; bases outside gene matches: 5. This CDR3 has 13 residues. The CDR3, as DNA: TGTGCCAGCTCACAGGGGGCGCGTCAGCCCCAGCATTTT. Translating it yields CASSQGARQPQHF. Full variable domain (outside the CDR3, taken from reference TRBV2 and TRBJ1-5): EPEVTQTPSHQVTQMGQEVILRCVPISNHLYFYWYRQILGQKVEFLVSFYNNEISEKSEIFDDQFSVERPDGSNFTLKIRSTKLEDSAMYFCASSQGARQPQHFGDGTRLSIL.

The V gene is TRBV7-3, the J gene TRBJ2-2; D unclear. Germline V gene data show CDR1 as SGHTA and CDR2 as FQGTGA. The CDR3 has 14 amino acids. The V and J ends lost 5 bases and 6 bases respectively, with 13 bases between them. This CDR3 is CASSPSVGSGELFF. The CDR3 DNA follows: TGTGCCAGCAGCCCATCTGTCGGATCCGGGGAGCTGTTTTTT.

J is TRBJ1-5 and V is TRBV5-6, with 8 bases lining up with TRBD1. Germline V gene sequence: CDR1 SGHDT, CDR2 YYEEEE. The CDR3 is 15 amino acids. J lost 7 bases, V lost 0 bases, and 6 bases had no gene match. CDR3: CASSLAGGARQPQHF. Here the CDR3 DNA reads TGTGCCAGCAGCTTGGCAGGGGGCGCACGGCAGCCCCAGCATTTT.

Written as DNA, the CDR3 is TGTGCCAGCAGTGAAGAGACAGGGGTTGAAGCTTTCTTT. Residues: CASSEETGVEAFF. The chain uses TRBV2 and TRBJ1-1; 8 bases align to TRBD1. Per germline, CDR1 SNHLY and CDR2 FYNNEI. The CDR3 has 13 residues. Unmatched junction bases numbered 2, after V lost 1 base and J lost 7 bases.

The chain links TRBV6-2 or TRBV6-3 to TRBJ1-1; tentatively, D is TRBD1 (5 bases). This CDR3 has 17 residues. Trimming shortened V by 0 bases and J by 3 bases, and 17 bases separated the two germline ends. The germline V gene encodes CDR1 MNHEY and CDR2 SVGEGT. The CDR3 sequence: CASSYSGRAGSYTEAFF. In DNA form, the CDR3 reads TGTGCCAGCAGTTACTCCGGCAGGGCGGGCTCGTACACTGAAGCTTTCTTT.

The CDR3 loop is CASSSLQGGYEQFF. DNA of the CDR3: TGTGCCAGTAGTAGCCTACAAGGGGGGTATGAGCAGTTCTTC. This chain uses TRBV19 with TRBJ2-1, with D possibly called TRBD1 or TRBD2 (6 bases each). Per germline, CDR1 LNHDA and CDR2 SQIVND (reference sequence). The germline V and J ends were trimmed by 4 bases and 8 bases, with 15 bases remaining between them. This CDR3 has 14 residues.

This rearrangement joins TRBV9 to TRBJ2-1; TRBD1 matches at 10 bases. Germline-derived CDR1 and CDR2 are SGDLS and YYNGEE. With V trimmed by 1 base and J by 3 bases, 4 bases remained unmatched. The CDR3 loop spans 16 amino acids. Here the CDR3 reads CASSVFRTGGYNEQFF. CDR3 bases: TGTGCCAGCAGCGTATTTAGGACAGGGGGCTACAATGAGCAGTTCTTC.